These T cell receptor beta chains were read from a single sample in a study of siplizumab effects on memory and regulatory T cells. The table came from immunoSEQ multiplex PCR; TCRdb's copy has only in-frame clones and leaves some out. The table includes around 87,000 clones, around 90% detected once. The specimen was CD4+ T cells sorted from blood. These receptors came from a human donor in good health. Each CDR3 is given with its conserved first and last residue. Each record gives: D gene, V gene, clone size, J gene, CDR3 DNA, CDR3 protein. The D gene is left open where the match is weak. Rows give clone size only sometimes, using once, few, many, or a class for an expanded clone.

TRBD1	TRBV7-2	-	TRBJ1-5	TGTGCCAGCAGCTTAGGACAGGGACTGAATCAGCCCCAGCATTTT	CASSLGQGLNQPQHF
TRBD2	TRBV5-1	-	TRBJ2-3	TGCGCCAGCAGCTCCCCGGCACTAGCGGGCACAGATACGCAGTATTTT	CASSSPALAGTDTQYF
-	TRBV11-3	-	TRBJ1-1	TGTGCCAGCAGCTTAGTGCGGGGGCCCACTGAAGCTTTCTTT	CASSLVRGPTEAFF
-	TRBV28	-	TRBJ1-2	TGTGCCAGCAGGTTCTATGGCTACACCTTC	CASRFYGYTF
-	TRBV10-2	-	TRBJ2-7	TGCGCCAGCAGTCCCGGGGTTTCCTACGAGCAGTACTTC	CASSPGVSYEQYF
TRBD1	TRBV10-3	-	TRBJ2-3	TGTGCCATCAAAGACAGGGGGCAAGATACGCAGTATTTT	CAIKDRGQDTQYF
-	TRBV19	-	TRBJ2-7	TGTGCCAGTAGTATAGATCCCAGGTGGAGCTCCTACGAGCAGTACTTC	CASSIDPRWSSYEQYF
TRBD1	TRBV5-6	-	TRBJ2-5	TGTGCCAGCAGTCTGGACAGGTACCAAGAGACCCAGTACTTC	CASSLDRYQETQYF
-	TRBV14	-	TRBJ2-7	TGTGCCAGCAGCCAAGAAACCATAGACAGAATCGAGCAGTACTTC	CASSQETIDRIEQYF
-	TRBV5-5	-	TRBJ1-3	TGTGCCAGCAGTCGGTATGGAAACACCATATATTTT	CASSRYGNTIYF
TRBD2	TRBV25-1	-	TRBJ2-5	TGTGCCAGCGAACCGGGCGGGAGGGCCGCAGAGACCCAGTACTTC	CASEPGGRAAETQYF
-	TRBV9	-	TRBJ1-4	TGTGCCAGCAGCGTCGCAGGGACTAATGAAAAACTGTTTTTT	CASSVAGTNEKLFF
-	TRBV5-5	-	TRBJ1-5	TGTGCCAGCAGCTTGGTGGGGGGCTACAATCAGCCCCAGCATTTT	CASSLVGGYNQPQHF
TRBD1	TRBV7-3	-	TRBJ1-2	TGTGCCAGCAGCTTAATTTTAACAGGGGACTATGGCTACACCTTC	CASSLILTGDYGYTF
-	TRBV4-1	-	TRBJ2-7	TGCGCCAGCAGCCAAAGAGTGGGGGGTCCCTACGAGCAGTACTTC	CASSQRVGGPYEQYF
-	TRBV28	once	TRBJ1-2	TGTGCCAGCAGAGCCCTAGGGGGGGGCGGGTATGGCTACACCTTC	CASRALGGGGYGYTF
-	TRBV19	-	TRBJ1-3	TGTGCCAGTAGTCAGGGTGGCTCTGGAAACACCATATATTTT	CASSQGGSGNTIYF
TRBD2	TRBV4-3	once	TRBJ2-5	TGCGCCAGCAGCCAAGGAGCGGGAGAGCTTGGGGAGACCCAGTACTTC	CASSQGAGELGETQYF
-	TRBV5-4	-	TRBJ1-2	TGTGCCAGCAGCTTGGGCGGTCTATCTAACTATGGCTACACCTTC	CASSLGGLSNYGYTF
TRBD2	TRBV15	-	TRBJ2-1	TGTGCCACCAGCAGATCCCGACTAGCGGGAAGAAGCTCCTACAATGAGCAGTTCTTC	CATSRSRLAGRSSYNEQFF
-	TRBV6-1	-	TRBJ1-2	TGTGCCACCGTGGGGGGGGGATCCTTCAGAGGCTACACCTTC	CATVGGGSFRGYTF
-	TRBV7-9	-	TRBJ2-7	TGTGCCAGCAGCTTAGGAGCCGCCAGCTCCTACGAGCAGTACTTC	CASSLGAASSYEQYF
-	TRBV6-5	-	TRBJ1-4	TGTGCCAGCAGCCCGAGAAACTCTAATGAAAAACTGTTTTTT	CASSPRNSNEKLFF
TRBD1	TRBV6-5	-	TRBJ2-2	TGTGCCAGCCTTCGGGGGACAGGGAACGGGGAGCTGTTTTTT	CASLRGTGNGELFF
-	TRBV28	-	TRBJ2-2	TGTGCCAGCAGTTTAATGACTAGGGGGAACACCGGGGAGCTGTTTTTT	CASSLMTRGNTGELFF
TRBD2	TRBV29-1	-	TRBJ2-3	TGCAGCGTTGAAGGGGCCAGCGGGAGGGTTAGCACAGATACGCAGTATTTT	CSVEGASGRVSTDTQYF
TRBD2	TRBV5-4	-	TRBJ2-7	TGTGCCAGCAGCTTAGACGCGGGAGGATTCTACGAGCAGTACTTC	CASSLDAGGFYEQYF